The clone carrying this T cell receptor (beta chain) appeared many times. Its target is not known. This entry is derived from a study of T cells in Graves' hyperthyroidism and ophthalmopathy. Whole-study results and caveats: Most clonotypes expanded in the thyroid (above 0.001) were also present in blood.

Patients were aged 18 to 65, had disease duration under 2 months, and had newly diagnosed hyperthyroidism. Uncontrolled infection, other autoimmune disease, pregnancy or lactation barred patients from enrollment. Germline V gene data show CDR1 as MNHNS and CDR2 as SASEGT. This CDR3 is 15 amino acids long. V was pared by 7 bases and J by 0 bases, with 5 bases of the junction left unmatched. RNA transcripts yielded amplified TCR beta CDR3 regions. Initially, a first-round RT-PCR of the TCR CDR3 employed the HTBI primer set. TCRdb fed the multiplex PCR reads into MiXCR, producing one record per CDR3 protein. Of about 400,000 distinct CDR3 sequences listed, 14% to 15% are singletons.

The sequence came from a woman aged 25 to 39 with Graves' hyperthyroidism. The sequenced sample was blood. This chain joins TRBV6-1 and TRBJ1-1, with 10 bases matching TRBD1. In DNA form, the CDR3 reads TGTGCCAGCACCAGACAGGGGGCAGTGAACACTGAAGCTTTCTTT. As protein: CASTRQGAVNTEAFF.